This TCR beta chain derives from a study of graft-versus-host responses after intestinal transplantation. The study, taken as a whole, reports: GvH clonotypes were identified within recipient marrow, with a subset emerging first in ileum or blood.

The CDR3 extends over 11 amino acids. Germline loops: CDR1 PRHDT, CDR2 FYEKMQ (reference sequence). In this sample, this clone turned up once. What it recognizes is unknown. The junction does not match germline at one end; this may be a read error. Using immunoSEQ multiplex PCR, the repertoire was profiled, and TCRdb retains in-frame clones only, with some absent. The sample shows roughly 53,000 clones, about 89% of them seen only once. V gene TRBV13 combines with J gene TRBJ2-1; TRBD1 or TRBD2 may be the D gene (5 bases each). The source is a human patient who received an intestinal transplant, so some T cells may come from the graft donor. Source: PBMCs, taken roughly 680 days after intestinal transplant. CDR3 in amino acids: CASSVGTEQFF. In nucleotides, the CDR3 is TGTGCCAGCAGCGTAGGGACCGAGCAGTTCTTC.